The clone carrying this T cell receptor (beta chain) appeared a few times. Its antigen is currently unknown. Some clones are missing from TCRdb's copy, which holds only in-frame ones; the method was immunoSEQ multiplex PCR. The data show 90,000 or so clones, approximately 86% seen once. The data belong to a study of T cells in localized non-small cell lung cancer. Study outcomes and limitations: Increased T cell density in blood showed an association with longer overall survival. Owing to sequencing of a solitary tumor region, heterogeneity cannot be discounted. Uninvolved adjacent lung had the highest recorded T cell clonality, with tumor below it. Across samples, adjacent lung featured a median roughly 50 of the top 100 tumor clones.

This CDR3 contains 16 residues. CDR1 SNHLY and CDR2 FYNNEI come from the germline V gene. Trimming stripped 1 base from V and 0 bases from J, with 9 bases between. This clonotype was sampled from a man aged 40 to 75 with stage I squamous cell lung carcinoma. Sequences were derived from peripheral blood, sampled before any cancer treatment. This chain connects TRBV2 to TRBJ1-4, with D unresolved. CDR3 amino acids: CASSEGSTATNEKLFF. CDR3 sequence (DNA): TGTGCCAGCAGTGAAGGCAGCACTGCAACTAATGAAAAACTGTTTTTT. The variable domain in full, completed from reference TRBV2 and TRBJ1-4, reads EPEVTQTPSHQVTQMGQEVILRCVPISNHLYFYWYRQILGQKVEFLVSFYNNEISEKSEIFDDQFSVERPDGSNFTLKIRSTKLEDSAMYFCASSEGSTATNEKLFFGSGTQLSVL.